This T cell receptor (beta chain) was profiled in a study of T cells after yellow fever vaccination (dated by TCRdb to between 2017 and 2020). Turning to the overall study: The SMART-Seq v4 Ultra Low Input RNA kit was used to prepare libraries from fractions with low cell numbers. To track T-cell clones before and after primary and booster YFV17D yellow fever vaccination, bulk TCR alpha and beta repertoires were sequenced longitudinally. Two healthy male donors made up the cohort, one aged 18 to 29 years and the other aged 30 to 40 years. Bulk PBMC replicates and cell subsets were isolated from blood drawn at multiple timepoints before and after both primary and secondary immunization.

The treatment or condition label here, explained by the study, means: live attenuated yellow fever vaccine strain. At every blood-draw timepoint, two biological replicates of bulk PBMCs were collected. A standard Ficoll-Paque protocol was used to isolate PBMCs from peripheral blood. TriZol was used to extract RNA from bulk PBMCs, from CD4 and CD8 fractions, and from dextramer-positive and dextramer-negative fractions. CDR1 and CDR2 are drawn from the germline V gene: SNHLY, FYNNEI. The CDR3 numbers 15 residues from cysteine through phenylalanine. The kept DNA is CDR3 alone, 45 bases in frame from the first base. The V end loses 4 bases and the J end loses 5 bases, and a stretch of 15 bases separates them. Sequencing used an Illumina NovaSeq 6000. Synthesis of TCR cDNA relied on 5'RACE template switching, a step that introduced a universal primer site along with unique molecular identifiers. cDNA synthesis was primed from both the TCR alpha and TCR beta constant segments. Two PCR steps were used to amplify libraries, with sample barcodes and sequencing adapters being added in the second step. Sequencing of libraries was performed on Illumina HiSeq 2500 (2x100 bp) or NovaSeq (2x150 bp). In the original analysis: Demultiplexing of reads and collapsing into UMI consensus sequences were performed with MIGEC, and V(D)J alignment was carried out with MiXCR. Using edgeR on replicate PBMC samples, clonotypes were called vaccine-responding if FDR was below 0.01 and the log2 fold change was above 5 up to day 15. Each bulk clonotype received a CD4 or CD8 identity based on whether the sequenced CD4 or CD8 repertoire contained that clonotype at higher abundance. TCRdb reran the public reads through fastp at Q25 and MiXCR, keeping productive beta chains. CDR3 protein sequences are deduplicated, and each keeps its most common genes and DNA. The V and J calls here are based on TCRdb, not the publication. For this sample there are some 350,000 distinct CDR3 sequences; 3% to 4.5% appear just once. The leading ten clones occupy 24% of the sample.

This clonotype was counted a few times. It lacks a known antigen. It has no much larger one-base neighbor in the sample; base qualities were not kept. General findings and caveats noted by the study authors: Because only a couple of donors were included in the study, the extent to which the findings can be generalized is limited. A small share of clonotypes was detected in both CD4 and CD8 compartments, with the overlap likely arising from convergent recombination. Computational filtering was required because FACS-sorted repertoires could contain abundant contaminating clonotypes from the bulk population. After the booster, most of the clones that had expanded following primary vaccination were detected again (approximately 96% of CD4 and roughly 88% of CD8), which suggests that memory was broadly maintained. The secondary T-cell response was weaker than the primary response but faster, peaking on day 5 instead of day 15.

This TCR was recovered from a man between 18 and 29 years old who received the YFV17D yellow fever vaccine. Recombination linked TRBV2 to TRBJ2-1; TRBD1 might be the D gene, on 6 matching bases. The sample in question was PBMCs, obtained 5 days after the yellow fever booster vaccination. The DNA sequence is given as TGTGCCAGCAGTGGGGGGTCTACAGGGAACAATGAGCAGTTCTTC. It translates as CASSGGSTGNNEQFF.